This TCR beta chain derives from a study of blood T cells in healthy people across ages. The overall study: T cells yielded about one barcoded beta molecule per two cells through template switching.

Turning to this clonotype: Its antigen is as yet unknown.

Study outcomes and limitations: Comparison with aged donors showed that long-lived donors had more naive CD4+ cells and higher diversity.

Together with a sample-barcoded 5' primer, a J-beta primer mix was included in a second PCR lasting about 7 to 11 cycles. Individual samples furnished no less than 3 million CDR3-containing paired-end reads apiece. From the 5' RACE reads, TCRdb called clonotypes with MiXCR, one entry per CDR3 protein. The table has about 1 million distinct CDR3 sequences, around 25% seen once; the top ten hold around 0.75%. In each sample, at least 6.5 million PBMCs were isolated. Germline V gene lookup returns CDR1 MGHDK and CDR2 SYGVNS. The CDR3 has 15 residues. These data are also associated with another study on T cells of mothers and their children.

This clonotype originated in a girl aged 2 to 9 in good health. Sequences were obtained from blood. The J gene is TRBJ2-5, the V gene TRBV25-1; 11 positions agree with TRBD2. Gene TRBJ2-1 matches the end of the DNA better, so the J call may be wrong. The CDR3 DNA follows: TGTGCCAGCAGGAGTCCGGGACTAGCGGTAAATGAGCAGTTCTTC. Amino acids: CASRSPGLAVNEQFF.